The entry below gives a single T cell receptor beta chain sequence along with its context. The data are from a study of control samples from healthy donors and cancer patients. The repertoire was sequenced with immunoSEQ multiplex PCR; TCRdb's copy has only in-frame clones and lacks some. Among approximately 110,000 clones listed, about nine tenths were seen once. This sequence originates from a human donor in good health. The donor label of this sample is uncertain. What was sequenced was blood.

The CDR3 nucleotides are TGTGCCAGCAGCCCTGATGTTGGGGTGAATGAGCAGTTCTTC. It translates to CASSPDVGVNEQFF. The J gene is TRBJ2-1, the V gene TRBV7-3; D remains unclear. V shed 5 bases and J shed 7 bases, with 15 bases lying between them. The CDR3 consists of 14 residues. The germline V gene has CDR1 SGHTA and CDR2 FQGTGA.